A selection of T cell receptor beta chains follows, all from one sample in a study of cytotoxic CD8 clonotypes in ibrutinib-treated CLL. Data came from immunoSEQ multiplex PCR; TCRdb stores just in-frame clones and leaves some out. The sample has roughly 180,000 clones, 55% to 85% seen once; the top ten hold around 15%. Sequencing was performed on PBMCs, taken after 24 months of ibrutinib treatment. These receptors all come from a human donor with chronic lymphocytic leukemia. Each CDR3 is given with its conserved first and last residue. The order of the fields is clone size, J gene, V gene, D gene, CDR3 protein, CDR3 DNA. The D gene is left open where the match is weak. Clone sizes are given selectively: once, few, many, or a class where the clone is expanded.

size: NA
J: TRBJ1-1
V: TRBV28
D: NA
CDR3: CASSLARRGRGEAFF
DNA: TGTGCCAGCAGTTTGGCTCGGAGGGGTCGGGGAGAAGCTTTCTTT

size: few
J: TRBJ1-4
V: TRBV18
D: NA
CDR3: CASSSEVGTGNEKLFF
DNA: TGTGCCAGCTCATCGGAGGTTGGGACGGGAAATGAAAAACTGTTTTTT

size: once
J: TRBJ2-5
V: TRBV15
D: TRBD2
CDR3: CATSSRLREGLKTQYF
DNA: TGTGCCACCAGCAGTAGGTTGCGGGAGGGTCTTAAGACCCAGTACTTC

size: NA
J: TRBJ2-3
V: TRBV2
D: TRBD1
CDR3: CASSVGGRFADTQYF
DNA: TGTGCCAGCAGTGTAGGGGGCCGTTTTGCAGATACGCAGTATTTT

size: NA
J: TRBJ1-2
V: TRBV4-3
D: TRBD1
CDR3: CASSQGESRTGDFSYGYTF
DNA: TGCGCCAGCAGCCAAGGCGAGAGCCGGACAGGGGACTTTAGCTATGGCTACACCTTC

size: NA
J: TRBJ1-5
V: TRBV11-2
D: NA
CDR3: CASSLGGARGSNQPQHF
DNA: TGTGCCAGCAGCTTAGGGGGGGCGCGGGGTAGCAATCAGCCCCAGCATTTT

size: NA
J: TRBJ2-7
V: TRBV4-2
D: NA
CDR3: CASSGFGGEQYF
DNA: TGTGCCAGCAGCGGATTTGGGGGCGAGCAGTACTTC

size: NA
J: TRBJ2-7
V: TRBV18
D: NA
CDR3: CASSPPAGPYEQYF
DNA: TGTGCCAGCTCACCACCGGCCGGGCCCTACGAGCAGTACTTC

size: NA
J: TRBJ2-3
V: TRBV25-1
D: NA
CDR3: CASGTHGTDTQYF
DNA: TGTGCCAGCGGGACGCACGGCACAGATACGCAGTATTTT

size: few
J: TRBJ1-1
V: TRBV6-6
D: NA
CDR3: CASSYSSSGEAFF
DNA: TGTGCCAGCAGTTACTCGAGTAGTGGGGAAGCTTTCTTT

size: once
J: TRBJ1-2
V: TRBV14
D: NA
CDR3: CASSQTGTYGYTF
DNA: TGTGCCAGCAGCCAAACAGGGACTTATGGCTACACCTTC

size: few
J: TRBJ1-1
V: TRBV5-1
D: NA
CDR3: CASRYGMNTEAFF
DNA: TGCGCCAGCCGTTATGGGATGAACACTGAAGCTTTCTTT

size: NA
J: TRBJ2-2
V: TRBV27
D: NA
CDR3: CASSLLGGGHTGELFF
DNA: TGTGCCAGCAGTTTATTAGGGGGAGGGCACACCGGGGAGCTGTTTTTT

size: NA
J: TRBJ2-1
V: TRBV4-2
D: NA
CDR3: CASSQEGPSYNEQFF
DNA: TGTGCCAGCAGCCAAGAAGGGCCTTCCTACAATGAGCAGTTCTTC

size: NA
J: TRBJ2-7
V: TRBV5-1
D: NA
CDR3: CASSPGPASYEQYF
DNA: TGCGCCAGCAGCCCGGGACCCGCCAGCTACGAGCAGTACTTC

size: NA
J: TRBJ1-1
V: TRBV12-5
D: NA
CDR3: CASALGGNTEAFF
DNA: TGTGCTAGTGCCCTGGGGGGGAACACTGAAGCTTTCTTT

size: few
J: TRBJ1-1
V: TRBV29-1
D: NA
CDR3: CSVELGGTEAFF
DNA: TGCAGCGTTGAGTTAGGGGGGACTGAAGCTTTCTTT

size: NA
J: TRBJ2-7
V: TRBV15
D: NA
CDR3: CATSRSRTESSYEQYF
DNA: TGTGCCACCAGCAGATCACGGACCGAGAGCTCCTACGAGCAGTACTTC

size: NA
J: TRBJ1-1
V: TRBV9
D: NA
CDR3: CASSVGKNTEAFF
DNA: TGTGCCAGCAGCGTAGGAAAGAACACTGAAGCTTTCTTT

size: NA
J: TRBJ2-5
V: TRBV11-2
D: TRBD2
CDR3: CASSQLAGGGETQYF
DNA: TGTGCCAGCAGCCAGCTAGCGGGAGGTGGTGAGACCCAGTACTTC

size: NA
J: TRBJ2-7
V: TRBV6-5
D: TRBD2
CDR3: CASSYFPGTSFSEQYF
DNA: TGTGCCAGCAGTTACTTCCCCGGGACTAGTTTTTCCGAGCAGTACTTC

size: NA
J: TRBJ2-7
V: TRBV18
D: NA
CDR3: CASSQGGPSYEQYF
DNA: TGTGCCAGCTCACAGGGGGGGCCATCCTACGAGCAGTACTTC

size: few
J: TRBJ1-1
V: TRBV6-1
D: NA
CDR3: CASSKNTEAFF
DNA: TGTGCCAGCAGCAAAAACACTGAAGCTTTCTTT

size: NA
J: TRBJ1-2
V: TRBV11-2
D: NA
CDR3: CASSLGRPNYGYTF
DNA: TGTGCCAGCAGCTTGGGACGGCCTAACTATGGCTACACCTTC

size: once
J: TRBJ2-1
V: TRBV7-7
D: NA
CDR3: CASSLGPNPYNEQFF
DNA: TGTGCCAGCAGCTTAGGCCCTAACCCCTACAATGAGCAGTTCTTC

size: NA
J: TRBJ2-7
V: TRBV6-5
D: TRBD2
CDR3: CASSWAGLDFEQYF
DNA: TGTGCCAGCAGTTGGGCGGGACTAGACTTCGAGCAGTACTTC

size: NA
J: TRBJ2-7
V: TRBV7-2
D: TRBD1
CDR3: CASSSTRDSTYEQYF
DNA: TGTGCCAGCAGCTCAACGAGGGACAGCACCTACGAGCAGTACTTC

size: NA
J: TRBJ1-4
V: TRBV6-5
D: TRBD1
CDR3: CASRSLGGHEKLFF
DNA: TGTGCCAGCAGATCCCTAGGGGGCCATGAAAAACTGTTTTTT

size: NA
J: TRBJ2-3
V: TRBV30
D: TRBD2
CDR3: CAWSVGSGSEDTQYF
DNA: TGTGCCTGGAGTGTTGGTAGCGGGAGTGAGGATACGCAGTATTTT

size: NA
J: TRBJ2-7
V: TRBV7-8
D: NA
CDR3: CASSLAGFGYAYEQYF
DNA: TGTGCCAGCAGCTTAGCGGGATTTGGCTATGCCTACGAGCAGTACTTC

size: NA
J: TRBJ2-3
V: TRBV4-3
D: NA
CDR3: CASSQDLGGAAPDTQYF
DNA: TGCGCCAGCAGCCAAGATCTCGGCGGGGCGGCTCCAGATACGCAGTATTTT

size: NA
J: TRBJ1-1
V: TRBV6-6
D: NA
CDR3: CASSYSYLNTEAFF
DNA: TGTGCCAGCAGTTACTCCTATTTGAACACTGAAGCTTTCTTT

size: NA
J: TRBJ2-7
V: TRBV27
D: TRBD1
CDR3: CASSRTGTETYEQYF
DNA: TGTGCCAGCAGTCGTACCGGGACAGAGACCTACGAGCAGTACTTC

size: NA
J: TRBJ1-4
V: TRBV4-1
D: NA
CDR3: CASSSRGVLYEKLFF
DNA: TGCGCCAGCAGCTCACGAGGAGTGTTGTATGAAAAACTGTTTTTT

size: few
J: TRBJ2-7
V: TRBV28
D: TRBD1
CDR3: CASRNTGTGGRRWSYEQYF
DNA: TGTGCCAGCAGGAATACCGGGACAGGGGGTCGACGTTGGTCCTACGAGCAGTACTTC

size: NA
J: TRBJ1-5
V: TRBV10-3
D: TRBD1
CDR3: CAISRTGPNQPQHF
DNA: TGTGCCATCTCGAGGACAGGGCCTAATCAGCCCCAGCATTTT

size: once
J: TRBJ2-1
V: TRBV18
D: TRBD2
CDR3: CASSPPAGVNEQFF
DNA: TGTGCCAGCTCCCCGCCAGCGGGAGTCAATGAGCAGTTCTTC

size: NA
J: TRBJ2-2
V: TRBV7-8
D: TRBD2
CDR3: CASSPGTSGTTGELFF
DNA: TGTGCCAGCAGCCCCGGGACTAGCGGGACCACCGGGGAGCTGTTTTTT

size: NA
J: TRBJ2-7
V: TRBV2
D: NA
CDR3: CASSARDWTYEQYF
DNA: TGTGCCAGCAGTGCTCGGGACTGGACCTACGAGCAGTACTTC

size: few
J: TRBJ2-4
V: TRBV7-2
D: NA
CDR3: CASSLDDRVNIQYF
DNA: TGTGCCAGCAGCCTTGACGACAGAGTAAACATTCAGTACTTC

size: NA
J: TRBJ1-2
V: TRBV6-1
D: NA
CDR3: CASSEGVLGPGYTF
DNA: TGTGCCAGCAGTGAAGGGGTATTGGGTCCGGGCTACACCTTC